One T cell receptor beta chain is described in this entry. Stable hyperthyroidism: no ophthalmopathy progression over 18 months of follow-up. Patients aged 18 to 65 with hyperthyroidism were newly diagnosed, with duration under 2 months. This sample was taken from a study of T cells in Graves' hyperthyroidism and ophthalmopathy. What was amplified from RNA transcripts were TCR beta CDR3 regions. When the TCR CDR3 underwent first-round RT-PCR, the HTBI primer set was used. TCRdb passed the multiplex PCR reads through MiXCR, listing each CDR3 protein once. The sample carries 650,000 to 750,000 distinct CDR3 sequences, 11% to 15% recorded once. The ends lost 8 bases at V and 0 bases at J; junction bases unmatched: 16. The CDR3 runs to 18 residues. Per the germline V gene, CDR1 is MNHEY and CDR2 is SMNVEV (reference sequence).

Material: blood. The J gene is TRBJ2-7, the V gene TRBV27, with 10 bases lining up with TRBD2. The clonotype originates from a woman aged 18-29 years with Graves' hyperthyroidism. Written as DNA, the CDR3 is TGTGCCAGCTCACCACCCTGGGCTAGCGGGAGAGCCTCCTACGAGCAGTACTTC. Translation gives CASSPPWASGRASYEQYF.